This is a list of T cell receptor beta chains from one sample in a study of glioma-infiltrating T cells. Via MiXCR, TCRdb re-called the multiplex PCR reads, giving one row per CDR3 protein. The sample records approximately 400,000 distinct CDR3 sequences, roughly two fifths being singletons. Material: glioma tissue, nonneoplastic brain tissue, or PBMCs (not recorded which). Every receptor here comes from a human donor with low-grade glioma or glioblastoma, undergoing nonglioma brain surgery, or in good health (not recorded which). The CDR3 runs from the conserved cysteine through the conserved F or W. A D gene is named only where the DNA matches it firmly. Part of the rows lack a size; the others show once, few, many or a class for expanded clones.

j_call cdr3_length clone_size v_call d_call cdr3_aa cdr3_nt
TRBJ1-5 14 many TRBV27 . CASSPSGGGRPQHF TGTGCCAGCAGTCCGAGTGGAGGGGGTCGACCCCAGCATTTT
TRBJ1-5 15 many TRBV28 TRBD1 CASSWTGSGDQPQHF TGTGCCAGCAGTTGGACAGGGTCCGGGGATCAGCCCCAGCATTTT
TRBJ2-1 12 . TRBV20-1 . CSARDRGDFQFF TGCAGTGCTAGAGATCGAGGCGACTTCCAGTTCTTC
TRBJ2-4 13 . TRBV12-3/TRBV12-4 . CASSFSGGNIQYF TGTGCCAGCAGCTTCTCTGGGGGAAACATTCAGTACTTC
TRBJ2-5 13 . TRBV20-1 . CSARGDAQETQYF TGCAGTGCTAGAGGGGACGCCCAAGAGACCCAGTACTTC
TRBJ1-4 16 few TRBV28 TRBD1 CASNQPRTGGAKKLFF TGTGCCAGCAACCAACCGAGGACAGGGGGCGCGAAAAAACTGTTTTTT
TRBJ1-2 14 . TRBV6-1 TRBD1 CASNGQGGRYGYTF TGTGCCAGCAACGGACAGGGAGGGAGATATGGCTACACCTTC
TRBJ1-2 15 . TRBV28 . CASSRFGLTPYGYTF TGTGCCAGCAGTCGTTTTGGCCTCACCCCCTATGGCTACACCTTC
TRBJ1-1 15 . TRBV20-1 TRBD1 CSAKGQRTMNTEAFF TGCAGTGCGAAGGGACAGCGGACGATGAACACTGAAGCTTTCTTT
TRBJ1-5 14 . TRBV20-1 . CSASLGGGIQPQHF TGCAGTGCTTCCCTCGGGGGGGGTATTCAGCCCCAGCATTTT
TRBJ2-1 17 . TRBV15 TRBD1 CATGRDPPGQGDNEQFF TGTGCCACCGGCAGAGATCCCCCGGGACAGGGGGACAATGAGCAGTTCTTC
TRBJ1-2 12 many TRBV6-1 . CASRPMSYGYTF TGTGCCAGCAGACCGATGAGCTATGGCTACACCTTC
TRBJ1-1 11 . TRBV29-1 . CSVPSATEAFF TGCAGCGTCCCGTCCGCCACTGAAGCTTTCTTT
TRBJ2-7 14 many TRBV20-1 . CSASKDSYSYEQYF TGCAGTGCTAGCAAGGACAGCTACTCCTACGAGCAGTACTTC
TRBJ1-1 14 . TRBV27 . CASSLRRRNTEAFF TGTGCCAGCAGCTTAAGGAGGCGGAACACTGAAGCTTTCTTT
TRBJ2-7 13 . TRBV2 TRBD1 CASREDRLYEQYF TGTGCCAGCCGTGAGGACAGGCTCTACGAGCAGTACTTC
TRBJ2-1 17 . TRBV6-2/TRBV6-3 TRBD2 CASRPRTSGSGGYEQFF TGTGCCAGCCGCCCCCGGACTAGCGGGAGTGGAGGGTATGAGCAGTTCTTC
TRBJ2-7 14 . TRBV18 TRBD2 CASSPSGMGGEQYF TGTGCCAGCTCACCCAGCGGGATGGGGGGCGAGCAGTACTTC
TRBJ1-6 13 . TRBV20-1 TRBD1 CSASQGYNSPLHF TGCAGTGCGTCACAGGGGTATAATTCACCCCTCCACTTT
TRBJ2-1 17 . TRBV11-3 TRBD2 CASSLSGIRASYNEQFF TGTGCCAGCAGCTTGAGCGGGATACGGGCCTCCTACAATGAGCAGTTCTTC
TRBJ2-7 17 . TRBV6-2/TRBV6-3 TRBD1 CASTLIPQAGGSYEQYF TGTGCCAGCACCTTGATTCCCCAAGCAGGGGGCTCCTACGAGCAGTACTTC
TRBJ2-7 14 few TRBV6-2/TRBV6-3 TRBD2 CATMDGRGSYEQYF TGTGCCACCATGGATGGGAGGGGCTCCTACGAGCAGTACTTC
TRBJ2-1 15 . TRBV6-2/TRBV6-3 TRBD1 CASSRTGGGNNEQFF TGTGCCAGCTCGCGAACAGGGGGAGGAAACAATGAGCAGTTCTTC
TRBJ2-5 15 . TRBV20-1 TRBD2 CSARDLAGERETQYF TGCAGTGCTAGAGATCTAGCGGGAGAACGAGAGACCCAGTACTTC
TRBJ2-5 13 few TRBV7-9 . CASSYRGGETQYF TGTGCCAGCAGCTACCGTGGGGGGGAGACCCAGTACTTC
TRBJ1-2 12 . TRBV5-4 . CASNAGHYGYTF TGTGCCAGCAATGCAGGGCACTATGGCTACACCTTC
TRBJ2-1 15 . TRBV25-1 TRBD2 CASSLGTSGIGEQFF TGTGCCAGCAGCTTGGGGACTAGCGGGATAGGGGAGCAGTTCTTC
TRBJ1-5 16 . TRBV27 . CASSPQREGTEQPQHF TGTGCCAGCAGTCCACAAAGGGAGGGAACGGAACAGCCCCAGCATTTT
TRBJ1-1 15 . TRBV15 . CATSRGPFRGTEDFF TGTGCCACCAGCAGAGGCCCCTTTCGGGGCACTGAAGATTTCTTT
TRBJ2-7 12 . TRBV6-6 TRBD1 CANSWTGYEQYF TGTGCCAACAGCTGGACAGGGTATGAGCAGTACTTC
TRBJ2-1 15 few TRBV18 TRBD1 CASSPMTGEGNEQFF TGTGCCAGCTCACCAATGACAGGGGAAGGCAATGAGCAGTTCTTC
TRBJ1-2 17 few TRBV20-1 . CSARGGNRFLPNYGYTF TGCAGTGCCAGGGGAGGTAACAGGTTCTTACCTAACTATGGCTACACCTTC
TRBJ2-5 13 . TRBV7-2 TRBD1 CASRRDSPLPQYF TGTGCCAGCAGACGGGACAGCCCCTTGCCCCAGTACTTC
TRBJ2-5 14 many TRBV6-5 . CASSYPGGQETQYF TGTGCCAGCAGTTACCCCGGGGGACAAGAGACCCAGTACTTC
TRBJ1-5 13 many TRBV28 . CASTLIGNQPQHF TGTGCCAGCACCCTTATTGGGAATCAGCCCCAGCATTTT
TRBJ1-6 17 few TRBV4-1 . CASSQERNRNINSPLHF TGCGCCAGCAGCCAAGAGAGGAACAGAAATATTAATTCACCCCTCCACTTT
TRBJ2-3 15 many TRBV28 . CASSLPSGYTDTQYF TGTGCCAGCAGTTTGCCCAGCGGATACACAGATACGCAGTATTTT